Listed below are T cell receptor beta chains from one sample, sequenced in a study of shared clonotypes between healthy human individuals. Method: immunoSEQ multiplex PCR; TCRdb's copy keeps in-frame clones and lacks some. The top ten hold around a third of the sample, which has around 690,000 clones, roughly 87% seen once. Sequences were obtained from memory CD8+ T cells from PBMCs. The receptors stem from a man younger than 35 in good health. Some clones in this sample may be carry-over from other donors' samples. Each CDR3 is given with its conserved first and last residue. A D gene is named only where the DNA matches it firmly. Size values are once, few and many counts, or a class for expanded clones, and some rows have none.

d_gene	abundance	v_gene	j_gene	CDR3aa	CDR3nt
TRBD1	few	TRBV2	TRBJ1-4	CASSTGQGNEKLFF	TGTGCCAGCAGTACGGGACAGGGTAATGAAAAACTGTTTTTT
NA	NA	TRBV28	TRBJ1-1	CASSLGGGAFF	TGTGCCAGCAGTTTGGGGGGAGGCGCTTTCTTT
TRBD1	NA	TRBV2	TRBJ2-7	CASSEHRQGVEQYF	TGTGCCAGCAGTGAACACCGACAGGGAGTAGAGCAGTACTTC
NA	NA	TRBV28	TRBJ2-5	CASGDPGQRQETQYF	TGTGCCAGCGGTGACCCGGGACAACGGCAAGAGACCCAGTACTTC
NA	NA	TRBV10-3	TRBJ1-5	CAISEGGGTNQPQHF	TGTGCCATCAGTGAGGGGGGCGGAACCAATCAGCCCCAGCATTTT
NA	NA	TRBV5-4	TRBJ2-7	CASSFYREYNYEQYF	TGTGCCAGCAGCTTTTATCGGGAATACAACTACGAGCAGTACTTC
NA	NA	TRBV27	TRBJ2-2	CASSLFRSGELFF	TGTGCCAGCAGTTTATTTCGGTCCGGGGAGCTGTTTTTT
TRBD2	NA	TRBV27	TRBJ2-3	CASSLLGLAGDTQYF	TGTGCCAGCAGTTTACTTGGACTAGCGGGTGATACGCAGTATTTT
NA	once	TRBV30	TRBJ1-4	CAWSPGIPGGTYLIGRIEKLFF	TGTGCCTGGAGCCCCGGGATCCCTGGCGGGACATACTTAATAGGTCGGATTGAAAAACTGTTTTTT
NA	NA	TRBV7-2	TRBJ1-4	CASSFLQGNEKLFF	TGTGCCAGCAGCTTTCTGCAGGGGAATGAAAAACTGTTTTTT
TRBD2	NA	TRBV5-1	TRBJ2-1	CASSLAAPYNEQFF	TGCGCCAGCAGCCTAGCGGCGCCCTACAATGAGCAGTTCTTC
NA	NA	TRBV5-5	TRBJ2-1	CASSSHIDNEQFF	TGTGCCAGCAGCTCCCATATAGACAATGAGCAGTTCTTC
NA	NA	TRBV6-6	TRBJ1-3	CASSHIDSESKWTIYF	TGTGCCAGCAGTCACATCGACAGCGAGTCGAAGTGGACCATATATTTT
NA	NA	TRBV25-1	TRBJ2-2	CASSGATMNTGELFF	TGTGCCAGCAGTGGAGCGACAATGAACACCGGGGAGCTGTTTTTT
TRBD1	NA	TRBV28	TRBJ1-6	CASSSGQEYNSPLHF	TGTGCCAGCAGTTCGGGACAGGAGTATAATTCACCCCTCCACTTT
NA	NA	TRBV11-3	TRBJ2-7	CASSSRERSYEQYF	TGTGCCAGCAGCTCTCGGGAAAGGTCCTACGAGCAGTACTTC
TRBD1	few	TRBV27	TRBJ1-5	CASSKGADNQPQHF	TGTGCCAGCAGCAAGGGGGCCGACAATCAGCCCCAGCATTTT
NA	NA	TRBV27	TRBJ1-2	CASSPLQPTGNYGYTF	TGTGCCAGCAGTCCGCTACAACCGACAGGAAACTATGGCTACACCTTC
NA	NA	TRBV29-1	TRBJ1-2	CSVTPDTTNYGYTF	TGCAGCGTCACACCGGACACTACTAACTATGGCTACACCTTC
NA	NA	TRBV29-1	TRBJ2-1	CSVDGIRGIPYNEQFF	TGCAGCGTTGACGGAATCAGGGGAATCCCCTACAATGAGCAGTTCTTC
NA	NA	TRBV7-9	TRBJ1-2	CASSGRAPSNYGYTF	TGTGCCAGCAGCGGCCGGGCGCCCTCTAACTATGGCTACACCTTC
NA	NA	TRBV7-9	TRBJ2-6	CASSVPGASGANVLTF	TGTGCCAGCAGCGTACCAGGGGCCTCTGGGGCCAACGTCCTGACTTTC
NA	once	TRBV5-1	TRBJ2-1	CASSLAAHASYNEQFF	TGCGCCAGCAGCTTGGCCGCACATGCCTCCTACAATGAGCAGTTCTTC
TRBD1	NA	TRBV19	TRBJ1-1	CASSMWGGTVEAFF	TGTGCCAGTAGTATGTGGGGGGGGACAGTTGAAGCTTTCTTT
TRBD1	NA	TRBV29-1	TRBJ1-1	CSVVRDRGLVGTEAFF	TGCAGCGTTGTAAGGGACAGGGGGTTGGTGGGCACTGAAGCTTTCTTT
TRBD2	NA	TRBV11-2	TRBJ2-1	CASSPVGGSYNEQFF	TGTGCCAGCAGCCCAGTGGGGGGGTCCTACAATGAGCAGTTCTTC
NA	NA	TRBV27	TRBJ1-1	CASSATGNTEAFF	TGTGCCAGCAGTGCGACAGGGAACACTGAAGCTTTCTTT
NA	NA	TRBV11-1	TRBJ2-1	CASIPEGSLSYNEQFF	TGTGCCAGCATCCCCGAGGGGAGTCTGTCCTACAATGAGCAGTTCTTC
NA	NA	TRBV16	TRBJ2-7	CASSQSRGQGTIEQYF	TGTGCCAGCAGCCAATCGCGGGGGCAGGGGACGATTGAGCAGTACTTC
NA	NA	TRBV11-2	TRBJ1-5	CASSLGALPNQPQHF	TGTGCCAGCAGCTTAGGGGCCCTGCCGAATCAGCCCCAGCATTTT
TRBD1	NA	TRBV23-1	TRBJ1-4	CASSQKQDRELNEKLFF	TGCGCCAGCAGTCAAAAACAAGACAGGGAACTGAATGAAAAACTGTTTTTT
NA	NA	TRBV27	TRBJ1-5	CASSSPGRNQPQHF	TGTGCCAGCAGTTCCCCGGGGCGGAATCAGCCCCAGCATTTT
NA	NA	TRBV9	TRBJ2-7	CASSVAASPRAGEQYF	TGTGCCAGCAGCGTAGCAGCTTCCCCAAGGGCGGGCGAGCAGTACTTC
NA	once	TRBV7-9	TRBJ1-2	CASSLEAHGYTF	TGTGCCAGCAGCTTAGAAGCCCATGGCTACACCTTC
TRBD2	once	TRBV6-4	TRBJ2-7	CASSAGGGEPNEQYF	TGTGCCAGCAGTGCGGGAGGGGGTGAGCCCAACGAGCAGTACTTC
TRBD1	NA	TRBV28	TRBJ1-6	CASSTLPPAGGTYNSPLHF	TGTGCCAGCAGTACTCTCCCCCCGGCAGGGGGAACCTATAATTCACCCCTCCACTTT
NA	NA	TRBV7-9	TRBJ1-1	CASSTGSTWNTEAFF	TGTGCCAGCAGCACAGGAAGTACCTGGAACACTGAAGCTTTCTTT
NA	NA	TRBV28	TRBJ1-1	CASSSGGLDTEAFF	TGTGCCAGCAGTAGCGGGGGTCTGGACACTGAAGCTTTCTTT
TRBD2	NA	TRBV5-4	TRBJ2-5	CASSRTSGQETQYF	TGTGCCAGCAGCAGAACTAGCGGGCAAGAGACCCAGTACTTC
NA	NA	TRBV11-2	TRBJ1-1	CASSPAAWEAFF	TGTGCCAGCAGCCCCGCTGCGTGGGAAGCTTTCTTT
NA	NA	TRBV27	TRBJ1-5	CASSLSWGQPQHF	TGTGCCAGCAGTTTATCTTGGGGTCAGCCCCAGCATTTT
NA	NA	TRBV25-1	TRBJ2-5	CASIGLRGVETQYF	TGTGCCAGCATCGGCCTCAGGGGCGTAGAGACCCAGTACTTC
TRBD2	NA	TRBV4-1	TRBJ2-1	CASSQGTSGAGVIGEQFF	TGCGCCAGCAGCCAAGGGACTAGCGGGGCGGGGGTAATCGGTGAGCAGTTCTTC
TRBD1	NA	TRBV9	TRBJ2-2	CASRMGQGGTGELFF	TGTGCCAGCAGGATGGGACAGGGTGGCACCGGGGAGCTGTTTTTT
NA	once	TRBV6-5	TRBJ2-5	CASSPWTEQETQYF	TGTGCCAGCAGTCCCTGGACAGAACAAGAGACCCAGTACTTC
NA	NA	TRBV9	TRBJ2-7	CASSPYGTMVEQYF	TGTGCCAGCAGCCCCTACGGCACAATGGTCGAGCAGTACTTC
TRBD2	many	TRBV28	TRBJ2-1	CASSLFSSGRDEQFF	TGTGCCAGCAGTTTATTCTCTAGCGGGAGAGATGAGCAGTTCTTC
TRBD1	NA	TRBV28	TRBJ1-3	CASSQAGTGTGNTIYF	TGTGCCAGCAGTCAAGCCGGGACAGGCACTGGAAACACCATATATTTT
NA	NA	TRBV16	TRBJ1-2	CATDTTDRYGYTF	TGTGCCACCGACACGACCGATCGCTATGGCTACACCTTC
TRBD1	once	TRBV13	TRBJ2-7	CASSRDRDGFYEQYF	TGTGCCAGCAGCCGCGACAGGGACGGATTCTACGAGCAGTACTTC
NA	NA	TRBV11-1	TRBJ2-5	CASSLGEMLQETQYF	TGTGCCAGCAGCTTAGGGGAGATGCTACAAGAGACCCAGTACTTC